This TCR beta chain was recovered during a study of synovial regulatory T cells in juvenile arthritis (dated by TCRdb to between 2014 and 2017). Broadly, across the study: Among the sequenced patients, three were classified as therapy-naive, methotrexate plus infliximab was given to one, methotrexate was given to six, and treatment information was unavailable for one. Effector T cell subsets were also sequenced in this cohort for comparisons, but the Treg dataset alone covers only blood and synovial fluid Treg cells. The TCR repertoire comparisons covered Treg and Teff subsets from some ten JIA patients with active disease. The study compared the TCRbeta CDR3 repertoires of blood iaTreg cells, other blood Treg cells and synovial fluid Treg cells taken from matched patient samples. Here is what the overall study found, with its caveats: iaTreg TCR repertoires were largely private across patients and partially overlapped with synovial Teff and blood CPL repertoires. Synovial Treg cells shared more CDR3 sequences with iaTreg cells than with other blood Treg cells, and Chao-Jaccard similarity confirmed that synovial Treg cells were more closely related to iaTreg cells. Compared with other blood Treg cells, blood iaTreg cells had lower TCR diversity, a finding consistent with antigen-driven expansion.

The library relied on the immunoSEQ multiplex PCR assay. Adaptive Biotechnologies carried out the TCRbeta CDR3 sequencing. Processing in the source paper ran as follows. To assess repertoire similarity, the researchers used the Chao-modified Jaccard index along with median clonotype overlap taken from 200 random subsamples at equal sample size. Similarity analyses were performed using either productive nucleotide sequences or in silico-translated amino acid sequences. Hierarchical clustering with single linkage and t-SNE based on Chao-modified Jaccard distances were used to compare repertoires. Repertoire diversity was quantified with the Renyi index, after sample size normalisation, across a range of alpha values. Drawn from immuneACCESS, this table holds only the in-frame rearrangements with V and J called that TCRdb kept. Clones are partly lost; checked studies trace under half to an unresolved V gene and leave the rest unexplained. For V, J and clone size, that table is used; D and trimming come from the DNA. This sample's table contains 7,500 to 10,000 clones. Of the sample, less than 0.45% is held by the ten largest clones.

The donors for the TCR repertoire analysis were 11 juvenile idiopathic arthritis patients with active disease who had not reached inactive disease, of whom 3 were polyarticular and 8 were oligoarticular. The median age of the TCR-sequenced patients was roughly 12 years (range roughly 2.1-22.9), and their median disease duration was about 7 years (range 0.2-19.1). The samples for TCR repertoire analysis were obtained at two Italian centres. Peripheral blood mononuclear cells were separated using a Histopaque-1077 density gradient and frozen in 90% FCS with around 10% DMSO. Including cysteine and phenylalanine, the CDR3 has 14 amino acids. The entry carries no DNA sequence. CDR1 and CDR2 are drawn from the germline V gene: KGHSH, LQKENI. As concerns this clone: Which antigen it targets is not known.

The source material was Treg cells from blood. In the paper's terms, the cell subset or site label means: remaining (HLA-DR-negative) circulating blood Treg cells. This chain joins TRBV18 to TRBJ2-7; TCRdb picks TRBD1, but there is no DNA to check that call. The clonotype comes from a donor aged 2-30 years with juvenile idiopathic arthritis. CDR3 reads: CASSIGQLGYEQYF.